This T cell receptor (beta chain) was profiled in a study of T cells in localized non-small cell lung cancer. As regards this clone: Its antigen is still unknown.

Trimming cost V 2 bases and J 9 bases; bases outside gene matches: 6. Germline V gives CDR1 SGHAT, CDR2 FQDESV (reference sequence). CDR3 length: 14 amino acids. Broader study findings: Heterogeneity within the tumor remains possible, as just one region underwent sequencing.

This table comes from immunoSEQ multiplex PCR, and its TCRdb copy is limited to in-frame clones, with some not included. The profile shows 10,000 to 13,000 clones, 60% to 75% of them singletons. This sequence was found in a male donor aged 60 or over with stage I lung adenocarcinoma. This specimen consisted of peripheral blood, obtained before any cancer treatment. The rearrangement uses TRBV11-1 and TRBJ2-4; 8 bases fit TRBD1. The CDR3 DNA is TGTGCCAGCAGCTTAAACAGGGGGTATGGCATTCAGTACTTC. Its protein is CASSLNRGYGIQYF.